Listed below are T cell receptor beta chains from one sample, sequenced in a study of T cells in Graves' hyperthyroidism and ophthalmopathy. Each CDR3 protein gets one entry after TCRdb re-called the multiplex PCR reads with MiXCR. Altogether about 200,000 distinct CDR3 sequences are present, over 15% being singletons, with the ten largest covering 50%. Input material: blood. The source is a man between 50 and 59 years old with Graves' hyperthyroidism. CDR3s leave out the opening cysteine and the closing phenylalanine or tryptophan. Each record gives: J gene, V gene, CDR3 protein.

>TRBJ2-7|TRBV29-1
SIRRSQGLEQY
>TRBJ2-7|TRBV29-1
SGLTGHSSYEQY
>TRBJ1-1|TRBV4-2
ASSQEGTGSGQNTEAF
>TRBJ1-2|TRBV3-1
ASSQDRRGLGYT
>TRBJ1-5|TRBV6-1
ASSKGRGFGGNQPQH
>TRBJ2-1|TRBV7-7
ASSLMAGGPYNEQF
>TRBJ2-1|TRBV9
ASSEGTSAPYNEQF
>TRBJ1-5|TRBV7-2
ASSLAAAGFISLKNSNQPQH
>TRBJ2-2|TRBV5-1
ASSPVIGGPTGELF
>TRBJ2-7|TRBV9
ASSSGVAEGEQY
>TRBJ1-1|TRBV30
AWYGTEAF
>TRBJ2-1|TRBV2
ASSPRDRAGEQF
>TRBJ2-3|TRBV7-9
ASSLVDSTDTQY
>TRBJ1-4|TRBV18
ASSEQGSGGKLF
>TRBJ2-7|TRBV19
ASSNDDLEQY
>TRBJ2-5|TRBV5-1
ASSLSAETQY
>TRBJ1-5|TRBV28
ASRSPGGAHQPQH